The rows below give T cell receptor beta chains drawn from one sample of a study of cytomegalovirus exposure and HLA in healthy donors. Some clones are missing from TCRdb's copy, which holds only in-frame ones; the method was immunoSEQ multiplex PCR. The table lists 250,000 to 400,000 clones, roughly 87% of them singletons. The source material was PBMCs. The receptors were gathered from a man in his thirties or forties in good health and CMV-seronegative. CDR3s include the opening cysteine and the closing phenylalanine or tryptophan. The order of the fields is clone size, J gene, D gene, V gene, CDR3 DNA, CDR3 protein. The D gene is left open where the match is weak. Expanded clones are given a class, and other clones once, few, many or no size at all.

abundance: .
j_gene: TRBJ1-1
d_gene: .
v_gene: TRBV11-2
CDR3nt: TGTGCCAGCAGCTTAGTATATGGCAGGGATATAAACACTGAAGCTTTCTTT
CDR3aa: CASSLVYGRDINTEAFF

abundance: .
j_gene: TRBJ1-2
d_gene: .
v_gene: TRBV7-8
CDR3nt: TGTGCCAGCAGCTTCGAGCAGGCCTATGGCTACACCTTC
CDR3aa: CASSFEQAYGYTF

abundance: .
j_gene: TRBJ1-5
d_gene: TRBD1
v_gene: TRBV28
CDR3nt: TGTGCCAGCAGTTTATCCCGGACAGGGAGATATAGCAATCAGCCCCAGCATTTT
CDR3aa: CASSLSRTGRYSNQPQHF

abundance: .
j_gene: TRBJ2-7
d_gene: TRBD2
v_gene: TRBV5-4
CDR3nt: TGTGCCAGCAGCGACAAGCGGGGGGTACCCTACGAGCAGTACTTC
CDR3aa: CASSDKRGVPYEQYF

abundance: .
j_gene: TRBJ2-7
d_gene: TRBD1
v_gene: TRBV7-6
CDR3nt: TGTGCCAGCAGCTCGGGACAGGGAGTTTACGAGCAGTACTTC
CDR3aa: CASSSGQGVYEQYF

abundance: .
j_gene: TRBJ1-2
d_gene: .
v_gene: TRBV30
CDR3nt: TGTGCCTGGAGTTATTCAATAGACACGAGCTATGGCTACACCTTC
CDR3aa: CAWSYSIDTSYGYTF

abundance: .
j_gene: TRBJ2-1
d_gene: .
v_gene: TRBV27
CDR3nt: TGTGCCAGCAGTTTATCGAGCGGCAATGAGCAGTTCTTC
CDR3aa: CASSLSSGNEQFF

abundance: .
j_gene: TRBJ1-1
d_gene: TRBD1
v_gene: TRBV2
CDR3nt: TGTGCCAGCAGGGACAGGGTTTACACTGAAGCTTTCTTT
CDR3aa: CASRDRVYTEAFF

abundance: .
j_gene: TRBJ1-1
d_gene: .
v_gene: TRBV10-1
CDR3nt: TGCGCCAGCAGTGAGTCGACAGAGGGGGTGGGCACTGAAGCTTTCTTT
CDR3aa: CASSESTEGVGTEAFF

abundance: .
j_gene: TRBJ1-3
d_gene: .
v_gene: TRBV6-6
CDR3nt: TGTGCCAGCAGTTACTCGGGGGGGCTTGGAAACACCATATATTTT
CDR3aa: CASSYSGGLGNTIYF

abundance: few
j_gene: TRBJ2-3
d_gene: TRBD1
v_gene: TRBV5-1
CDR3nt: TGCGCCAGCAGCTTGGGTGTTCTAGGGGGCAACGCAGATACGCAGTATTTT
CDR3aa: CASSLGVLGGNADTQYF

abundance: .
j_gene: TRBJ1-5
d_gene: .
v_gene: TRBV19
CDR3nt: TGTGCCAGTAGTATACCGGGACTCTTAGGGCAGCCCCAGCATTTT
CDR3aa: CASSIPGLLGQPQHF

abundance: .
j_gene: TRBJ2-2
d_gene: TRBD1
v_gene: TRBV7-9
CDR3nt: TGTGCCAGCAGCTTAGGGGGCCGGACAGGGGACACCGGGGAGCTGTTTTTT
CDR3aa: CASSLGGRTGDTGELFF

abundance: .
j_gene: TRBJ1-2
d_gene: .
v_gene: TRBV5-1
CDR3nt: TGCGCCAGCAGGACGACAGTTTCCGATTCGCGCGGCTACACCTTC
CDR3aa: CASRTTVSDSRGYTF

abundance: .
j_gene: TRBJ2-7
d_gene: TRBD1
v_gene: TRBV6-5
CDR3nt: TGTGCCAGCAGTTACTCGGGGGACAGGGAGTTCTCCGAGCAGTACTTC
CDR3aa: CASSYSGDREFSEQYF

abundance: .
j_gene: TRBJ1-2
d_gene: TRBD1
v_gene: TRBV9
CDR3nt: TGTGCCAGCAGCCAACAATATAACCGGGACAGGGCATATGGCTACACCTTC
CDR3aa: CASSQQYNRDRAYGYTF

abundance: .
j_gene: TRBJ2-2
d_gene: .
v_gene: TRBV11-3
CDR3nt: TGTGCCAGCAGCTTATCCGGACAGTGGGTCGCCGGGGAGCTGTTTTTT
CDR3aa: CASSLSGQWVAGELFF

abundance: .
j_gene: TRBJ1-2
d_gene: .
v_gene: TRBV5-1
CDR3nt: TGCGCCAGCAGCTTGGCGGGACAAGAAGGCTACACCTTC
CDR3aa: CASSLAGQEGYTF

abundance: once
j_gene: TRBJ2-5
d_gene: TRBD1
v_gene: TRBV25-1
CDR3nt: TGTGCCAGCAGTGTCGACAGGGTTGAGACCCAGTACTTC
CDR3aa: CASSVDRVETQYF

abundance: .
j_gene: TRBJ2-7
d_gene: TRBD1
v_gene: TRBV10-1
CDR3nt: TGCGCCAGCAGTCCAGGGGGCGCGGGTGAGCAGTACTTC
CDR3aa: CASSPGGAGEQYF

abundance: .
j_gene: TRBJ2-1
d_gene: TRBD2
v_gene: TRBV7-9
CDR3nt: TGTGCCAGCAGCCCCCCGGGGGGGGCGTTGAATGAGCAGTTCTTC
CDR3aa: CASSPPGGALNEQFF

abundance: .
j_gene: TRBJ2-6
d_gene: .
v_gene: TRBV5-1
CDR3nt: TGCGCCAGCAGCTCGCAACCGAGCTCTGGGGCCAACGTCCTGACTTTC
CDR3aa: CASSSQPSSGANVLTF

abundance: .
j_gene: TRBJ1-5
d_gene: .
v_gene: TRBV19
CDR3nt: TGTGCCAGATCTAGGGGGAATAGACCCGAGTGCAATCAGCCCCAGCATTTT
CDR3aa: CARSRGNRPECNQPQHF

abundance: .
j_gene: TRBJ1-1
d_gene: TRBD1
v_gene: TRBV5-6
CDR3nt: TGTGCCAGCAGCGCGGACAGGCTATTGAACACTGAAGCTTTCTTT
CDR3aa: CASSADRLLNTEAFF

abundance: .
j_gene: TRBJ2-7
d_gene: .
v_gene: TRBV7-9
CDR3nt: TGTGCCAGCAGCAGCGGGCCCGGCGAGCAGTACTTC
CDR3aa: CASSSGPGEQYF

abundance: .
j_gene: TRBJ2-1
d_gene: .
v_gene: TRBV4-1
CDR3nt: TGCGCCAGCAGCCAAGTGGGGGGTTACTCCTACAATGAGCAGTTCTTC
CDR3aa: CASSQVGGYSYNEQFF

abundance: .
j_gene: TRBJ1-6
d_gene: TRBD1
v_gene: TRBV9
CDR3nt: TGTGCCAGCAGCGCATTCGGGACAGGTGTCAATTCACCCCTCCACTTT
CDR3aa: CASSAFGTGVNSPLHF

abundance: .
j_gene: TRBJ2-5
d_gene: TRBD1
v_gene: TRBV4-2
CDR3nt: TGTGCCAGCAGCCAAGGAGGGACAGGGGGCGTAGAGACCCAGTACTTC
CDR3aa: CASSQGGTGGVETQYF

abundance: once
j_gene: TRBJ2-5
d_gene: TRBD1
v_gene: TRBV11-2
CDR3nt: TGTGCCAGCAGCTTAGAGAGGACAGGACTCTGGGAGACCCAGTACTTC
CDR3aa: CASSLERTGLWETQYF

abundance: .
j_gene: TRBJ1-2
d_gene: .
v_gene: TRBV6-1
CDR3nt: TGTGCCAGCAGTGAAGGGATGGGAGGTTATGGCTACACCTTC
CDR3aa: CASSEGMGGYGYTF

abundance: .
j_gene: TRBJ2-3
d_gene: .
v_gene: TRBV5-4
CDR3nt: TGTGCCAGCAGCTTCGGGTTTAGTAGCACAGATACGCAGTATTTT
CDR3aa: CASSFGFSSTDTQYF

abundance: .
j_gene: TRBJ2-2
d_gene: TRBD2
v_gene: TRBV6-6
CDR3nt: TGTGCCAGCAGTTACGGGACTAGCAACACCGGGGAGCTGTTTTTT
CDR3aa: CASSYGTSNTGELFF

abundance: .
j_gene: TRBJ2-3
d_gene: TRBD2
v_gene: TRBV25-1
CDR3nt: TGTGCCAGCAGTGACGGCGGGGGTTCGCAGTATTTT
CDR3aa: CASSDGGGSQYF

abundance: once
j_gene: TRBJ1-5
d_gene: TRBD1
v_gene: TRBV2
CDR3nt: TGTGCCAGCAGTGAAAGGGGGACAGGCTATAGCAATCAGCCCCAGCATTTT
CDR3aa: CASSERGTGYSNQPQHF

abundance: .
j_gene: TRBJ1-3
d_gene: .
v_gene: TRBV18
CDR3nt: TGTGCCAGCTCACGATTGGCTGACTCTGGAAACACCATATATTTT
CDR3aa: CASSRLADSGNTIYF

abundance: once
j_gene: TRBJ2-7
d_gene: .
v_gene: TRBV30
CDR3nt: TGTGCCTGGAGTAGACAGGTCCCCTACGAGCAGTACTTC
CDR3aa: CAWSRQVPYEQYF

abundance: .
j_gene: TRBJ2-6
d_gene: TRBD1
v_gene: TRBV5-6
CDR3nt: TGTGCCAGCAGCTCCTCTACCGGGACAGGCCTAACCGGGGCCAACGTCCTGACTTTC
CDR3aa: CASSSSTGTGLTGANVLTF

abundance: .
j_gene: TRBJ2-7
d_gene: TRBD1
v_gene: TRBV7-6
CDR3nt: TGTGCCAGCAGCTCCGGGACAGGGGCCTACGAGCAGTACTTC
CDR3aa: CASSSGTGAYEQYF

abundance: .
j_gene: TRBJ2-7
d_gene: .
v_gene: TRBV6-5
CDR3nt: TGTGCCAGCAGTTACTTGAGCGAGCAGTACTTC
CDR3aa: CASSYLSEQYF

abundance: .
j_gene: TRBJ2-3
d_gene: .
v_gene: TRBV5-5
CDR3nt: TGTGCCAGCAGCTTGGCATCGGGCGGGGTGAACACAGATACGCAGTATTTT
CDR3aa: CASSLASGGVNTDTQYF

abundance: .
j_gene: TRBJ2-5
d_gene: .
v_gene: TRBV7-9
CDR3nt: TGTGCCGCGAAACCCCGTTCGGGAGAGACCCAGTACTTC
CDR3aa: CAAKPRSGETQYF

abundance: few
j_gene: TRBJ1-6
d_gene: .
v_gene: TRBV2
CDR3nt: TGTGCCAGCAGTGACGGGGGATGGTCACCCCTCCACTTT
CDR3aa: CASSDGGWSPLHF

abundance: .
j_gene: TRBJ1-1
d_gene: .
v_gene: TRBV2
CDR3nt: TGTGCCAGCAGTAGGGCTTACGGACAGAATATCCCTGAAGCTTTCTTT
CDR3aa: CASSRAYGQNIPEAFF

abundance: .
j_gene: TRBJ1-2
d_gene: .
v_gene: TRBV7-2
CDR3nt: TGTGCCAGCAGCTTAATAGGGAGGACTCCATCTTCAGGCTACACCTTC
CDR3aa: CASSLIGRTPSSGYTF